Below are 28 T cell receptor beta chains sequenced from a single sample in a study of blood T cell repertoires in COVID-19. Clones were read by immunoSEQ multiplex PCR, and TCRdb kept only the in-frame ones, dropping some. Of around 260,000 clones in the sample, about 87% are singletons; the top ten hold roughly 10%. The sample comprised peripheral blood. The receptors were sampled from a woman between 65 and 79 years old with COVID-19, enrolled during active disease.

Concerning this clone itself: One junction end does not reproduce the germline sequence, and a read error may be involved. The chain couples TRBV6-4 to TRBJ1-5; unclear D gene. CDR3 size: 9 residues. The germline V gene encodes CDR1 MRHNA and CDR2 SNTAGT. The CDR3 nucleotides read TGTGCCAGCGGAACGGGTTTGTATTTT. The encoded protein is CASGTGLYF.

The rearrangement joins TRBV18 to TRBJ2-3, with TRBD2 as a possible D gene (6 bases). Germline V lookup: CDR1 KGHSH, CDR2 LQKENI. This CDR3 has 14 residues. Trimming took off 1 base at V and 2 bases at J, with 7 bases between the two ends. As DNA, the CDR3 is TGTGCCAGCTCACCACGGGGGGACACAGATACGCAGTATTTT. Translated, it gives CASSPRGDTDTQYF.

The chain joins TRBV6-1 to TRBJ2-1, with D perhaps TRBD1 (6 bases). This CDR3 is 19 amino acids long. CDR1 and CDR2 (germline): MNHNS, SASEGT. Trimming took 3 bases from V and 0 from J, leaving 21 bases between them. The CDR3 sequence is CASSDQQGGDASSYNEQFF. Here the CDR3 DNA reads TGTGCCAGCAGTGACCAACAGGGTGGGGACGCGAGCTCCTACAATGAGCAGTTCTTC.

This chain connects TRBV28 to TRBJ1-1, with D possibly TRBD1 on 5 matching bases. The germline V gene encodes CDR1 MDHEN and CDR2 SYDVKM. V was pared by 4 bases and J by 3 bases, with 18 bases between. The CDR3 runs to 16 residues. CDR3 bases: TGTGCCAGCAGTTCCCGTTTGCAGGGTTGGTACACTGAAGCTTTCTTT. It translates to CASSSRLQGWYTEAFF. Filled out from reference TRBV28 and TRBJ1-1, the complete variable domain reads DVKVTQSSRYLVKRTGEKVFLECVQDMDHENMFWYRQDPGLGLRLIYFSYDVKMKEKGDIPEGYSVSREKKERFSLILESASTNQTSMYLCASSSRLQGWYTEAFFGQGTRLTVV.

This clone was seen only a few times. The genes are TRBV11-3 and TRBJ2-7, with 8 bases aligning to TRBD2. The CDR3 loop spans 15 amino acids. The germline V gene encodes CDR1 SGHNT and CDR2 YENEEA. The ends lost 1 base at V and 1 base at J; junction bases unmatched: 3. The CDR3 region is CASSLVAGLSYEQYF. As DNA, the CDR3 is TGTGCCAGCAGCTTAGTAGCGGGACTATCCTACGAGCAGTACTTC.

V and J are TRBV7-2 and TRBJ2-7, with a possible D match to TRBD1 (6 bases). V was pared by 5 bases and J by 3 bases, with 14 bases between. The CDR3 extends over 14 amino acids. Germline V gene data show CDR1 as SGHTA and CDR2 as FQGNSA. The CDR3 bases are TGTGCCAGCAGCCGCGACAGGATTAACTACGAGCAGTACTTC. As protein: CASSRDRINYEQYF. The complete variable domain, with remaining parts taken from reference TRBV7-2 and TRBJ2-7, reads GAGVSQSPSNKVTEKGKDVELRCDPISGHTALYWYRQSLGQGLEFLIYFQGNSAPDKSGLPSDRFSAERTGGSVSTLTIQRTQQEDSAVYLCASSRDRINYEQYFGPGTRLTVT.

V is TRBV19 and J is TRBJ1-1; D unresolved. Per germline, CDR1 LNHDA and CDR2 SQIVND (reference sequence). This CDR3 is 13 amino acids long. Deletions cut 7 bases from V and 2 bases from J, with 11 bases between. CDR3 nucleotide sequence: TGTGCCAGTAACCCCCAGCGAAACACTGAAGCTTTCTTT. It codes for CASNPQRNTEAFF.

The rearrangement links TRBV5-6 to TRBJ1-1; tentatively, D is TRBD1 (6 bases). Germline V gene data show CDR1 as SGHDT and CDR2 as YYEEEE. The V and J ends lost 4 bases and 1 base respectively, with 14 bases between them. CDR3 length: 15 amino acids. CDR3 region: CASSPLAGANTEAFF. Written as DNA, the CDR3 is TGTGCCAGCAGCCCGCTAGCAGGGGCGAACACTGAAGCTTTCTTT.

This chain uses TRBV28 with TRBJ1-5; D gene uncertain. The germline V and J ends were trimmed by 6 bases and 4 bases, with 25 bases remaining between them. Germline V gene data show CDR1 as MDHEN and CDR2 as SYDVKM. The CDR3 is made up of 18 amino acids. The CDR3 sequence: CASRPLVGRTMENQPQHF. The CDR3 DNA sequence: TGTGCCAGCAGGCCCCTCGTCGGCAGAACTATGGAAAATCAGCCCCAGCATTTT.

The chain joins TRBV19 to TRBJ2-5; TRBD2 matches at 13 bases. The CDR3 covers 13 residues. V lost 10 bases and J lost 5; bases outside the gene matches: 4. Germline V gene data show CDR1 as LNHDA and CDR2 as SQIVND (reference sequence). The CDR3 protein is CAIGLAGVETQYF. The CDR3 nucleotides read TGTGCCATAGGACTAGCGGGAGTGGAGACCCAGTACTTC.

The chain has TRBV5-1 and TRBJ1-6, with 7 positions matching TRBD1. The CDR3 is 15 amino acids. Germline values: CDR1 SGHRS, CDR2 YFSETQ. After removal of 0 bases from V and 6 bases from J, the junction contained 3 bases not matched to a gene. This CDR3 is CASSLGGTANSPLHF. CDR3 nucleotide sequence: TGCGCCAGCAGCTTGGGCGGGACAGCTAATTCACCCCTCCACTTT.

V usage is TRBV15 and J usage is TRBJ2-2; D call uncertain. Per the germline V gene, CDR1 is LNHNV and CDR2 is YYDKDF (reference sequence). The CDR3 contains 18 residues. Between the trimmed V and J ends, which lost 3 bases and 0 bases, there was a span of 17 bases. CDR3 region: CATSSTTLGPANTGELFF. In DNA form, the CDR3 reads TGTGCCACCAGCAGTACCACCCTAGGTCCGGCGAACACCGGGGAGCTGTTTTTT.

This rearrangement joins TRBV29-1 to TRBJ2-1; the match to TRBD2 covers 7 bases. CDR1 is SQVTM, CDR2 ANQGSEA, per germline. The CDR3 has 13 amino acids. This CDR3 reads CVGEGQGGNEQFF. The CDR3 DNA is TGCGTGGGGGAGGGGCAGGGCGGCAATGAGCAGTTCTTC.

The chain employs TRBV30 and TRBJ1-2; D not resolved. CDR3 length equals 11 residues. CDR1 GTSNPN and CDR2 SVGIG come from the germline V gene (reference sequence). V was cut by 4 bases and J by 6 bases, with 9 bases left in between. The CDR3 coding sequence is TGTGCCTGGATAGCCGGGGATGGCTACACCTTC. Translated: CAWIAGDGYTF.

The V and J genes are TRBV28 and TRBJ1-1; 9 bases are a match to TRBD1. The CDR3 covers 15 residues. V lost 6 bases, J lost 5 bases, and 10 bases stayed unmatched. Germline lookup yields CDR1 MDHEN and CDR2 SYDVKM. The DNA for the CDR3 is TGTGCCAGCAGGGGGACAGGGCCTATTAGGACTGAAGCTTTCTTT. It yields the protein CASRGTGPIRTEAFF.

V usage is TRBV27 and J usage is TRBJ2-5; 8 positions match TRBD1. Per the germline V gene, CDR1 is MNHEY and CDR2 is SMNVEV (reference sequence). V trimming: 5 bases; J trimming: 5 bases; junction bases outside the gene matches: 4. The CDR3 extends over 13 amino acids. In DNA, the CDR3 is TGTGCCAGCAGTGCCCGGACAGGGGAGACCCAGTACTTC. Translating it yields CASSARTGETQYF.

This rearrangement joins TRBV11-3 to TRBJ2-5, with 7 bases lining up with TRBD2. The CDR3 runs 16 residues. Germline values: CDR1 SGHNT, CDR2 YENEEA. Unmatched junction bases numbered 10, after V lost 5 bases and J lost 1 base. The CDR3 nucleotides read TGTGCCAGCAGCGCAATGGGACTACGGGCCCAAGAGACCCAGTACTTC. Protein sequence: CASSAMGLRAQETQYF.

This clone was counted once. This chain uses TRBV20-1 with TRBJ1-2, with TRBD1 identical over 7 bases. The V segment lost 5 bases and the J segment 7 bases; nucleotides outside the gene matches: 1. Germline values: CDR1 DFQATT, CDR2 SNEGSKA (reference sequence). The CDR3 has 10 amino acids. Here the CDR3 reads CSAGTAGYTF. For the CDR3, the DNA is TGCAGTGCTGGGACAGCTGGCTACACCTTC.

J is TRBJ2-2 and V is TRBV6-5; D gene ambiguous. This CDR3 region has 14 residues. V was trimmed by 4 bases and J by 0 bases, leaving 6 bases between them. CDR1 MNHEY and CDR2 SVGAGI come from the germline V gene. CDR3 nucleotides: TGTGCCAGCAGTTTCGAGACGAACACCGGGGAGCTGTTTTTT. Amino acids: CASSFETNTGELFF.

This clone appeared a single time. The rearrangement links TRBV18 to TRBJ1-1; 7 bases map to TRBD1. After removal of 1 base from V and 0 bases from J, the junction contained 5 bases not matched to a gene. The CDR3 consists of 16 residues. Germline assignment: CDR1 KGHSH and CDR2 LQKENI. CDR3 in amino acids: CASSPQTGAMNTEAFF. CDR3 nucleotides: TGTGCCAGCTCACCACAAACAGGGGCTATGAACACTGAAGCTTTCTTT.

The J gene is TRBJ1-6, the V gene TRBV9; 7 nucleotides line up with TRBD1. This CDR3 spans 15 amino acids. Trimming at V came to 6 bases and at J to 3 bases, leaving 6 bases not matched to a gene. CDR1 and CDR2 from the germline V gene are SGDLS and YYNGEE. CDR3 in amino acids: CASTGTENYNSPLHF. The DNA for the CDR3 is TGTGCCAGCACCGGGACAGAGAACTATAATTCACCCCTCCACTTT.

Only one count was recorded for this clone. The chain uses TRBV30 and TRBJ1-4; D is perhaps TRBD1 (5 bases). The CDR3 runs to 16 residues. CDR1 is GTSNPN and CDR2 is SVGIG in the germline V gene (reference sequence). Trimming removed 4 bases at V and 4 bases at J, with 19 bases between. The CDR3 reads CAWKLLPGSNNEKLFF. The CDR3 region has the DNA TGTGCCTGGAAACTACTCCCAGGGTCCAATAATGAAAAACTGTTTTTT.

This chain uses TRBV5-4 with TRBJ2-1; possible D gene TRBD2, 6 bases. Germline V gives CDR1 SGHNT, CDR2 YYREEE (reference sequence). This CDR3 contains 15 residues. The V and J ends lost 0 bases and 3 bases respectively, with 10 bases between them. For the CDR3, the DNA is TGTGCCAGCAGCTTGGGGCTGGGAGGCTACAATGAGCAGTTCTTC. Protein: CASSLGLGGYNEQFF.

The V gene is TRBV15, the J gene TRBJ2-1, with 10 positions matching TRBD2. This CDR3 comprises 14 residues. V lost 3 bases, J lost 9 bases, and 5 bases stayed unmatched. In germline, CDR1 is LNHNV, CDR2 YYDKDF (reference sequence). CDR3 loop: CATSRELAGLEQFF. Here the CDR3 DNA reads TGTGCCACCAGCAGGGAACTAGCGGGGCTTGAGCAGTTCTTC.

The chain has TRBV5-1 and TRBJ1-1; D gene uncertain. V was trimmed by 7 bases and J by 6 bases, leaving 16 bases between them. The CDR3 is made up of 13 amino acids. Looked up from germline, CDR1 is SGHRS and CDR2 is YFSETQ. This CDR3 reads CASSKSRDSEAFF. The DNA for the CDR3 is TGCGCCAGCTCGAAGTCACGGGATTCTGAAGCTTTCTTT.

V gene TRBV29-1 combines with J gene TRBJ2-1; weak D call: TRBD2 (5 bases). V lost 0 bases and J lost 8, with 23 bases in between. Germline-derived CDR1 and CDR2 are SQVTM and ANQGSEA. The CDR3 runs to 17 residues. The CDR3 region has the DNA TGCAGCGTTGAAGAAGGAGGTAGCCTAGCCGGCTTGGATGAGCAGTTCTTC. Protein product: CSVEEGGSLAGLDEQFF.

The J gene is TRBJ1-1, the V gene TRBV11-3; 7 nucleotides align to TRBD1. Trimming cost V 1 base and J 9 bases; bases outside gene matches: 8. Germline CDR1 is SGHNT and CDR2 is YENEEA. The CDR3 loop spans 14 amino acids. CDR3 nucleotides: TGTGCCAGCAGCTTAGTCCCGGGACAGACCCAAGCTTTCTTT. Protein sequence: CASSLVPGQTQAFF.

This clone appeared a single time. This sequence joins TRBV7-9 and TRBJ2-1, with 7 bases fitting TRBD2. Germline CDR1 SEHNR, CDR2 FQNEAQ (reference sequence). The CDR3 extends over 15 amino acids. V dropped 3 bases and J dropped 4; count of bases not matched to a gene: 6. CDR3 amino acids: CASSLGLAAYNEQFF. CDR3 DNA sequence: TGTGCCAGCAGCTTGGGGCTAGCGGCTTACAATGAGCAGTTCTTC. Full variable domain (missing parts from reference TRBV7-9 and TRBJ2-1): DTGVSQNPRHKITKRGQNVTFRCDPISEHNRLYWYRQTLGQGPEFLTYFQNEAQLEKSRLLSDRFSAERPKGSFSTLEIQRTEQGDSAMYLCASSLGLAAYNEQFFGPGTRLTVL.